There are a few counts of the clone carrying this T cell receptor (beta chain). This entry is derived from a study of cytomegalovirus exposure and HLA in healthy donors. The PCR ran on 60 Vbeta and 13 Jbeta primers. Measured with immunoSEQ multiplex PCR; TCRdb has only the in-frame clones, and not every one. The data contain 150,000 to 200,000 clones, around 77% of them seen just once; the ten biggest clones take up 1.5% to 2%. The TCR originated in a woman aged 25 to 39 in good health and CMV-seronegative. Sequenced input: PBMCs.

The DNA for the CDR3 is TGCGCCAGCAGCTTGACAGGGGGCTCGGGGGACGAGCAGTACTTC. It encodes CASSLTGGSGDEQYF. V gene TRBV5-1 combines with J gene TRBJ2-7, with 9 bases identical to TRBD1. V lost 1 base to trimming and J lost 5 bases; unmatched junction nucleotides: 7. CDR3 length: 15 residues. The germline V gene has CDR1 SGHRS and CDR2 YFSETQ.